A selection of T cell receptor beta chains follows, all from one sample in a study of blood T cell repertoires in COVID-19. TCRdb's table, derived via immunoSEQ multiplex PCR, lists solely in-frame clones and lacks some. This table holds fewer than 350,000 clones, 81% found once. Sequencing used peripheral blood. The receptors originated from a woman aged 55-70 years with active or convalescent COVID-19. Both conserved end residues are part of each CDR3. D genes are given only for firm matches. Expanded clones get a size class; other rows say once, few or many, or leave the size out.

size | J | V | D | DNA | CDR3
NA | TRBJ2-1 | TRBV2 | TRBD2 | TGTGCCAGCAGCCCCCAGGCCCCCCTAGCGGGGGGGCCAAAGGGTGATGAGCAGTTCTTC | CASSPQAPLAGGPKGDEQFF
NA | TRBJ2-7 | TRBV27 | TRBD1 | TGTGCCAGCAGTTTATACCAGGGGGCAGAGCAGTACTTC | CASSLYQGAEQYF
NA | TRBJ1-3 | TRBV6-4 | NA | TGTGCCAACAACGGGATCTTCTCTGGAAACACCATATATTTT | CANNGIFSGNTIYF
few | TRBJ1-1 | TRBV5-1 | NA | TGCGCCAGCAGCTTGAGGCCGGGGGAATACGCTGAAGCTTTCTTT | CASSLRPGEYAEAFF
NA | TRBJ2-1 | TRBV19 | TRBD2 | TGTGCCAGTAGTATAGCCGGGGGGAGGTACAATGAGCAGTTCTTC | CASSIAGGRYNEQFF
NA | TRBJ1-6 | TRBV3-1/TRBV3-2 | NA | TGTGCCAGCAGCCAAGACCTTATGGCAAATTCACCCCTCCACTTT | CASSQDLMANSPLHF
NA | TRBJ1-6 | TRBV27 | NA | TGTGCCAGCAGTTTCGACGGGAATCATAATTCACCCCTCCACTTT | CASSFDGNHNSPLHF
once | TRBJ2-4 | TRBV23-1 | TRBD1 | TGCGCCAGCACCCGGACAGGGCGACCTGTGGCGAAACTAGCCAAAAACATTCAGTACTTC | CASTRTGRPVAKLAKNIQYF
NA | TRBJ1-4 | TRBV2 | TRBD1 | TGTGCCAGCAAGAAGACAGGGGCAGGGGAAAAACTGTTTTTT | CASKKTGAGEKLFF
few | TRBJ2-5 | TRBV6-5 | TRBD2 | TGTGCCAGCAGTTTAGGACTAGCGGGGGTAGAGACCCAGTACTTC | CASSLGLAGVETQYF
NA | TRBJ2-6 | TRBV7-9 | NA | TGTGCCAGCAGCTTGGAGGGGAGAGGGGCCAACGTCCTGACTTTC | CASSLEGRGANVLTF
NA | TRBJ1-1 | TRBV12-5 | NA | TGTGCTAGTGATCTCGCAGGGATAACTGAAGCTTTCTTT | CASDLAGITEAFF
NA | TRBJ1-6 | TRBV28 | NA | TGTGCCAGCAGTTTGGTTGCGTCACCGCTCCACTTT | CASSLVASPLHF
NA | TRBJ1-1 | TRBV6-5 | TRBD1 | TGTGCCAGCAGTCACGAGGCAGGGGGCACTGAAGCTTTCTTT | CASSHEAGGTEAFF
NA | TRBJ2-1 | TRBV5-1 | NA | TGCGCCAGCAGCTTGGACAGGGTTGCGGATGAGCAGTTCTTC | CASSLDRVADEQFF